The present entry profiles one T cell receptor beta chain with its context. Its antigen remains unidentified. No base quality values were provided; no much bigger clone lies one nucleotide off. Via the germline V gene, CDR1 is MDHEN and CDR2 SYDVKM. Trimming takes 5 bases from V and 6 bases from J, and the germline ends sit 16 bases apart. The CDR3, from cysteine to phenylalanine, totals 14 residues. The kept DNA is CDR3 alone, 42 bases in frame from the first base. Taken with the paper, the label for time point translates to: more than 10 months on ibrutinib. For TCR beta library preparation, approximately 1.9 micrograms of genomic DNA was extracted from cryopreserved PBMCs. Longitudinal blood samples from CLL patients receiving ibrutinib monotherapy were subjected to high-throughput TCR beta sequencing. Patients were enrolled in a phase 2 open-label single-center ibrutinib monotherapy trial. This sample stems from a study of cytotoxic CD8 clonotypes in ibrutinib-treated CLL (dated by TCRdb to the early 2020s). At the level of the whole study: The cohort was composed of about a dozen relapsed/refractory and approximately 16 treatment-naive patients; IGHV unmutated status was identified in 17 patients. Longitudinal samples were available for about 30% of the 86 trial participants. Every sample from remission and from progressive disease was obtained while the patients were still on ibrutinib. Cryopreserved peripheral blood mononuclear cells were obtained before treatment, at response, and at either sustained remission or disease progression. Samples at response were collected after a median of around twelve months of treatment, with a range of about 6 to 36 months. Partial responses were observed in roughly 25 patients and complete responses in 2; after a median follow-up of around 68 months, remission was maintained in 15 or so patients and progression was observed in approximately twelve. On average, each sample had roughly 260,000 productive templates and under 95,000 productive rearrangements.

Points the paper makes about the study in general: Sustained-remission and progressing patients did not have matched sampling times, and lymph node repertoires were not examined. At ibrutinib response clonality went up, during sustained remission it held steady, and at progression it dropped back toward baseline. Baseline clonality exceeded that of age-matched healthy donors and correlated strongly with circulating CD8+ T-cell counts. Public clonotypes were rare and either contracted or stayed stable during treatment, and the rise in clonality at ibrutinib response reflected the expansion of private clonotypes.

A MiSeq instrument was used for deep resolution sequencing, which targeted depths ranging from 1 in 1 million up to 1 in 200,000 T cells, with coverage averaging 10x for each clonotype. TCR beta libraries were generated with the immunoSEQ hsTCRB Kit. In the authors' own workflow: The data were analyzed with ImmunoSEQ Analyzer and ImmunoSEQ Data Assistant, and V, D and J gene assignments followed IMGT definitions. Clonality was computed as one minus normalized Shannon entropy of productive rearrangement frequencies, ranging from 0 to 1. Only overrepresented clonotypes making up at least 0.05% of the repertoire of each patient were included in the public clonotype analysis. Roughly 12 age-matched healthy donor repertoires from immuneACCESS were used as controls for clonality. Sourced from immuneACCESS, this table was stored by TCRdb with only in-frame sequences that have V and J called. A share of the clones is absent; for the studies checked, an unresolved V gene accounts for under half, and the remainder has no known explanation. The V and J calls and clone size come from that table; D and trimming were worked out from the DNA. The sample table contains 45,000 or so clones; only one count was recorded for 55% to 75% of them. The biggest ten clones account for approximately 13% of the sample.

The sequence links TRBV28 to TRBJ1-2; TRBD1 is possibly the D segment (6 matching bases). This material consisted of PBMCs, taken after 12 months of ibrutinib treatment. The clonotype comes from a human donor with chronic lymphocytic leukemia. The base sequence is TGTGCCAGCAGTCAAGGGGGTGACGCGAATGGCTACACCTTC. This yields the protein CASSQGGDANGYTF.